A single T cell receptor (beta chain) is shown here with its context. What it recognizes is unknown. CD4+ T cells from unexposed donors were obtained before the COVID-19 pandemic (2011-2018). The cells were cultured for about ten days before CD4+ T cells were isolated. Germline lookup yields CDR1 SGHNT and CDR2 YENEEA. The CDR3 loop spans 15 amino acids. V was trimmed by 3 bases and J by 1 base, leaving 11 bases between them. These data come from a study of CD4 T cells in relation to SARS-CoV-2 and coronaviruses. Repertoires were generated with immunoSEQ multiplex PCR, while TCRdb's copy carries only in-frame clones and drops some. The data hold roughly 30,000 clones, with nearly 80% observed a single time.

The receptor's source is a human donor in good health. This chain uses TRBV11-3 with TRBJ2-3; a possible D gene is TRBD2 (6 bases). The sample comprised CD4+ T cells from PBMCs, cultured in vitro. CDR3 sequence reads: CASSFGGGGTDTQYF. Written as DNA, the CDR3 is TGTGCCAGCAGCTTCGGAGGCGGGGGCACAGATACGCAGTATTTT.